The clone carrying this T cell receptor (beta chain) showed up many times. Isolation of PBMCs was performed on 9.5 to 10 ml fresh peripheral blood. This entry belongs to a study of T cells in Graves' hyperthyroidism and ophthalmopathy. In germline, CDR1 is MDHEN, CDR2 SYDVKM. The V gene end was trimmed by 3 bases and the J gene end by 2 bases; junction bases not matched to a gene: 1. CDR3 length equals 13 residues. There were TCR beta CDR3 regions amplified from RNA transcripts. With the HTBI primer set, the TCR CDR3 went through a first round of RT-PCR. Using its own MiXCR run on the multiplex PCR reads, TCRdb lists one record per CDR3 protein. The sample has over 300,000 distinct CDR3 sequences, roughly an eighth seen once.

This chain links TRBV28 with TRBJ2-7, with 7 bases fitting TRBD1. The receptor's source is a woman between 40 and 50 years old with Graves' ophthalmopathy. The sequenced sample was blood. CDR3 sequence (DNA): TGTGCCAGCAGTTTGACAGGGCCCTACGAGCAGTACTTC. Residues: CASSLTGPYEQYF. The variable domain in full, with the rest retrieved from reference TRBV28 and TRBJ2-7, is DVKVTQSSRYLVKRTGEKVFLECVQDMDHENMFWYRQDPGLGLRLIYFSYDVKMKEKGDIPEGYSVSREKKERFSLILESASTNQTSMYLCASSLTGPYEQYFGPGTRLTVT.